This TCR beta chain was retrieved from a study of CD8+CD57+ T cells in acquired aplastic anemia. Overall study context: Sorted CD4+ and CD8+ cells gave a mean 3.2 ug DNA, range roughly 0.18 to 27.4 ug.

General study points: Around 27 CD8+ CDR3 sequences occurred in both the patients and the controls.

To note about this clonotype: Its antigen remains unidentified.

Trimming removed 5 bases at V and 0 bases at J, with 12 bases between. This CDR3 has 15 amino acids. Germline assignment: CDR1 SGHVS and CDR2 FNYEAQ. TCR beta VDJ and CDR3 profiles were obtained from a genomic DNA template. TCRdb ran MiXCR on the reads and lists one entry per CDR3 protein. The sample has 50,000 or so distinct CDR3 sequences; roughly 60% are singletons. Only patients with CD8+CD57+ cell expansion on flow cytometry were chosen for sequencing. A severe acquired aplastic anemia diagnosis applied to all patients. By the time of blood sampling, patients had still received no therapy. The sequence was collected from a human donor with aplastic anemia. This chain links TRBV7-6 with TRBJ2-3, with a possible D match to TRBD1 (6 bases). Sequencing input: sorted CD4+, CD8+, or CD8+CD57+ T cells (not recorded which) from PBMCs. CDR3 in amino acids: CASSEGGTSTDTQYF. CDR3 sequence (DNA): TGTGCCAGCAGCGAAGGGGGTACTAGCACAGATACGCAGTATTTT.